The sequence of this T cell receptor (beta chain) was determined in a study of patients and donors after allogeneic stem cell transplantation. TCRdb redid the calling of the RT-PCR reads with MiXCR, one entry per CDR3 protein. The sample consists of tens of thousands of distinct CDR3 sequences, under 7.5% of them appearing once. This clonotype was seen more than once but under ten times. The sequencing input was blood, either unsorted or a sorted T cell fraction (not recorded which). This sequence originates from a human donor who was either an allogeneic HSCT recipient or a stem cell or donor lymphocyte infusion donor (not recorded which). It is not recorded whose cells these are; they may come from a transplant donor.

The DNA for the CDR3 is TGTGCCAGCAGAAAGAACACCGGGGAGCTGTTTTTT. Residues: CASRKNTGELFF. The chain uses TRBV28 and TRBJ2-2; D ambiguous. The CDR3 sequence is 12 residues long. Germline V gene data show CDR1 as MDHEN and CDR2 as SYDVKM. Deletions cut 6 bases from V and 1 base from J, with 3 bases between.